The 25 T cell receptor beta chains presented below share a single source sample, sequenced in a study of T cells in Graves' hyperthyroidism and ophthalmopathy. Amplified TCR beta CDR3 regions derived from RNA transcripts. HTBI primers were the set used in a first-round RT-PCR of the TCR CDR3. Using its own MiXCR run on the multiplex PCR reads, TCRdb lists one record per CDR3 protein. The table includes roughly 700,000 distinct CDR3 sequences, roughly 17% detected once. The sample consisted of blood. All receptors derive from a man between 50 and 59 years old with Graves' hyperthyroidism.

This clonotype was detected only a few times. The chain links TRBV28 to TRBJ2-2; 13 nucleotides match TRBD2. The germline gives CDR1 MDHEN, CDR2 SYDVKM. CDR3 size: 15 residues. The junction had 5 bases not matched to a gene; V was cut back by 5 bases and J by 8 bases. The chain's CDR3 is CASSAGLAGEGELFF. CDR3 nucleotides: TGTGCCAGCAGTGCCGGACTAGCGGGAGAGGGGGAGCTGTTTTTT.

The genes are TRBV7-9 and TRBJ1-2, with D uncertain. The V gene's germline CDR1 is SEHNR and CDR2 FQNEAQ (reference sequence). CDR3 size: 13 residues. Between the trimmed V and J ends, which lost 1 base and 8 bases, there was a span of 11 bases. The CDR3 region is CASSLVGVEGYTF. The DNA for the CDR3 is TGTGCCAGCAGCTTAGTAGGTGTAGAGGGCTACACCTTC.

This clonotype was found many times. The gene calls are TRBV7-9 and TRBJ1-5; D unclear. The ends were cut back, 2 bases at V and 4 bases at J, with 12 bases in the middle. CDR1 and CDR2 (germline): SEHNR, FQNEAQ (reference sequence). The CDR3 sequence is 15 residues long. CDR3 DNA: TGTGCCAGCAGCTTAAGCGGTGTGGAGAATCAGCCCCAGCATTTT. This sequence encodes CASSLSGVENQPQHF. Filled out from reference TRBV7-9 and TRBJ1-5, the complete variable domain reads DTGVSQNPRHKITKRGQNVTFRCDPISEHNRLYWYRQTLGQGPEFLTYFQNEAQLEKSRLLSDRFSAERPKGSFSTLEIQRTEQGDSAMYLCASSLSGVENQPQHFGDGTRLSIL.

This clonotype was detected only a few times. The CDR3 nucleotides read TGTGCCAGCAGGCACCTCGGAGGAGACACCATATATTTT. This encodes CASRHLGGDTIYF. The gene calls are TRBV7-9 and TRBJ1-3; D gene ambiguous. CDR3 length: 13 amino acids. The V and J ends lost 6 bases and 8 bases respectively, with 14 bases between them. Germline V gives CDR1 SEHNR, CDR2 FQNEAQ (reference sequence).

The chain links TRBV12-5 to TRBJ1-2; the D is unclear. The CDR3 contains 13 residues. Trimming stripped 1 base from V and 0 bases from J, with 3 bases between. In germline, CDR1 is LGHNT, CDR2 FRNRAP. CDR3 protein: CASGLGTNYGYTF. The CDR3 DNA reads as TGTGCTAGTGGTTTGGGCACTAACTATGGCTACACCTTC.

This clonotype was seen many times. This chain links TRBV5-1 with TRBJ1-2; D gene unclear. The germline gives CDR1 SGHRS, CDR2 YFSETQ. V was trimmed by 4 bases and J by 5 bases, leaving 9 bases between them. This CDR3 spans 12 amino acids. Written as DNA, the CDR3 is TGCGCCAGCAGCGGAAGAGGTTATGGCTACACCTTC. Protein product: CASSGRGYGYTF. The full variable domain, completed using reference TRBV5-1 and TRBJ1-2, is KAGVTQTPRYLIKTRGQQVTLSCSPISGHRSVSWYQQTPGQGLQFLFEYFSETQRNKGNFPGRFSGRQFSNSRSEMNVSTLELGDSALYLCASSGRGYGYTFGSGTRLTVV.

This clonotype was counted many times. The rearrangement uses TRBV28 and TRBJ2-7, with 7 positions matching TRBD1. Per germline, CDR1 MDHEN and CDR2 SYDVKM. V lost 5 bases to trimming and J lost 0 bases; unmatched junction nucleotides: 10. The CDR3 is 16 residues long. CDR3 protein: CASSPQGVPPSYEQYF. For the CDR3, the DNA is TGTGCCAGCAGTCCTCAGGGGGTCCCTCCCTCCTACGAGCAGTACTTC.

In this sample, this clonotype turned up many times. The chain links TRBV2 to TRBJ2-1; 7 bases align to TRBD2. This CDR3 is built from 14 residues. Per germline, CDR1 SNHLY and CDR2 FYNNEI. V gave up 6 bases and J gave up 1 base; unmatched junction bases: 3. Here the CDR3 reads CASRGEGSYNEQFF. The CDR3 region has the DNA TGTGCCAGCAGGGGGGAGGGGTCCTACAATGAGCAGTTCTTC.

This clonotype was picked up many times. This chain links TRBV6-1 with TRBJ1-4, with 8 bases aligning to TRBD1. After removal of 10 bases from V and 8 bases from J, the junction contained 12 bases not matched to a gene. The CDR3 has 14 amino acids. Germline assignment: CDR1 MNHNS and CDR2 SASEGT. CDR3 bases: TGTGCCACTGCCAGGACAGGGTCCGGCGAAAAACTGTTTTTT. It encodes CATARTGSGEKLFF.

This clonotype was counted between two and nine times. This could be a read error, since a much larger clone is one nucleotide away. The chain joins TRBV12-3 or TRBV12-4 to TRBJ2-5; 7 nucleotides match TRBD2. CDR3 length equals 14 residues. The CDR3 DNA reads TGTGCCAGCAGTTCAGGACTAGACCAAGGGACCCAGTACTTC. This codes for CASSSGLDQGTQYF.

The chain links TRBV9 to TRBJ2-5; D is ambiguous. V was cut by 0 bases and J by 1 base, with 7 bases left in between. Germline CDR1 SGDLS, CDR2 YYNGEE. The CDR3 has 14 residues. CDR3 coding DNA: TGTGCCAGCAGCGTAGGGAGAGCCCAAGAGACCCAGTACTTC. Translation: CASSVGRAQETQYF.

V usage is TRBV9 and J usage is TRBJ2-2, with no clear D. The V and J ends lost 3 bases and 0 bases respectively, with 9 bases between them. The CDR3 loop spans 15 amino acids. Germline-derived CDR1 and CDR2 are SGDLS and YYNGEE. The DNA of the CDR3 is TGTGCCAGCAGCGAGTACTACGCGAACACCGGGGAGCTGTTTTTT. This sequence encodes CASSEYYANTGELFF.

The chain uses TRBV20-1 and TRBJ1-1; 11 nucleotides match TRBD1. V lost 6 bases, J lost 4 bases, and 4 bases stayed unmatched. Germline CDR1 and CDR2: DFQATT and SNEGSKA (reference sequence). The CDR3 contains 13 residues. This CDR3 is CSARDRGSTEAFF. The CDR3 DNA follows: TGCAGTGCGAGGGACAGGGGGTCCACTGAAGCTTTCTTT.

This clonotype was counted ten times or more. CDR3 loop: CSVEDPPHGEQYF. The DNA of the CDR3 is TGCAGCGTTGAAGACCCTCCCCATGGAGAGCAGTACTTC. The V and J genes are TRBV29-1 and TRBJ2-7; D is unclear. CDR1 is SQVTM and CDR2 is ANQGSEA in the germline V gene. This CDR3 comprises 13 residues. V lost 0 bases to trimming and J lost 7 bases, with 13 bases between them.

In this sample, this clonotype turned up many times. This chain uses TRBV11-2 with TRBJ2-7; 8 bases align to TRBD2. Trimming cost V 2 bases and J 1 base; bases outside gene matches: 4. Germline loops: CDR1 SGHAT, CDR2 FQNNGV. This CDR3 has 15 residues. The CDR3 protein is CASSLLAGLSYEQYF. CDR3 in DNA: TGTGCCAGCAGCTTACTAGCGGGTTTATCCTACGAGCAGTACTTC. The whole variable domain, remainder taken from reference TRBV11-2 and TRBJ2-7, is EAGVAQSPRYKIIEKRQSVAFWCNPISGHATLYWYQQILGQGPKLLIQFQNNGVVDDSQLPKDRFSAERLKGVDSTLKIQPAKLEDSAVYLCASSLLAGLSYEQYFGPGTRLTVT.

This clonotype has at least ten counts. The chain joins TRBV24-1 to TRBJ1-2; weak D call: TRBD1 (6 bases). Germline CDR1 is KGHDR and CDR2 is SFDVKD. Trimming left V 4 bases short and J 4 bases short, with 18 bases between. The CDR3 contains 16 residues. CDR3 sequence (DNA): TGTGCCACCAGTGACCCGGGACAAGTTTTCAGCTATGGCTACACCTTC. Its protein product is CATSDPGQVFSYGYTF.

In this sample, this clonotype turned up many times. CDR3 DNA: TGTGCCAGCAGTTTCGGTTTCGAAGAGACCCAGTACTTC. This gives the protein CASSFGFEETQYF. This sequence joins TRBV27 and TRBJ2-5; D gene unclear. The CDR3 totals 13 residues. CDR1 and CDR2 from the germline V gene are MNHEY and SMNVEV (reference sequence). The ends were cut back, 3 bases at V and 3 bases at J, with 8 bases in the middle.

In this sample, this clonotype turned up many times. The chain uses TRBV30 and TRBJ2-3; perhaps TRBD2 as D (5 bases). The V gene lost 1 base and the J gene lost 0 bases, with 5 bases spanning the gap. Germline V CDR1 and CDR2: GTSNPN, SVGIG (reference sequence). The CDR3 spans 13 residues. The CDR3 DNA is TGTGCCTGGAGTGGAGGGAGCACAGATACGCAGTATTTT. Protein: CAWSGGSTDTQYF.

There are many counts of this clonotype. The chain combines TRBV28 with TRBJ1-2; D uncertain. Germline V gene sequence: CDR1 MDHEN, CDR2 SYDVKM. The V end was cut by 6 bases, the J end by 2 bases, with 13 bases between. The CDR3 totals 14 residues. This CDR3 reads CASSPPQRNYGYTF. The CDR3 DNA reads TGTGCCAGCAGCCCCCCCCAGAGGAACTATGGCTACACCTTC.

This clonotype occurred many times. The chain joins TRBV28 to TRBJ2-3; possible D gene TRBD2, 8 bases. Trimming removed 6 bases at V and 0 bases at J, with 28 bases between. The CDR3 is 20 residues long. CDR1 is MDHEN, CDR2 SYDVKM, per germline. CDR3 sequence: CASSPEGQRFSGTSTDTQYF. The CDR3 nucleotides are TGTGCCAGCAGCCCGGAGGGACAGAGGTTTAGCGGGACTAGCACAGATACGCAGTATTTT.

CDR3 bases: TGTGCCAGCAGTCTCCCTTACAGGGGGCAAGACACCGGGGAGCTGTTTTTT. The encoded protein is CASSLPYRGQDTGELFF. V is TRBV28 and J is TRBJ2-2; 9 nucleotides line up with TRBD1. Germline lookup yields CDR1 MDHEN and CDR2 SYDVKM. After removal of 5 bases from V and 3 bases from J, the junction contained 10 bases not matched to a gene. The CDR3 has 17 amino acids.

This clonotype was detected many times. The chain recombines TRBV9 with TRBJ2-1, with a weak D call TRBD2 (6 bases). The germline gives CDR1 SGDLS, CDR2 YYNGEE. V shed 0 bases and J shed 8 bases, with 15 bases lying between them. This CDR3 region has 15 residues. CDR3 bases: TGTGCCAGCAGCGTAGGTGGGACGGGGGTGGATGAGCAGTTCTTC. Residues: CASSVGGTGVDEQFF.

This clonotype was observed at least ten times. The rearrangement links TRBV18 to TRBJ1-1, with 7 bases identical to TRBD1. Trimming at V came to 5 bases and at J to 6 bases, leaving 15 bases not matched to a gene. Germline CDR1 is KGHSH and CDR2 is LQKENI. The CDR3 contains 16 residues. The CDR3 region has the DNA TGTGCCAGCTCAGTACGGACAGGCCCGGGGATGGCTGAAGCTTTCTTT. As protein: CASSVRTGPGMAEAFF.

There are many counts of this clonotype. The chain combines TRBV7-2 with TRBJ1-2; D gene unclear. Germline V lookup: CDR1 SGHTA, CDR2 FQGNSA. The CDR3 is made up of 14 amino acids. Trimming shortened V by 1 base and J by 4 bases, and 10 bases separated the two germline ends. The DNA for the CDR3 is TGTGCCAGCAGCTTAGGAAGGACTTCCTATGGCTACACCTTC. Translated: CASSLGRTSYGYTF.

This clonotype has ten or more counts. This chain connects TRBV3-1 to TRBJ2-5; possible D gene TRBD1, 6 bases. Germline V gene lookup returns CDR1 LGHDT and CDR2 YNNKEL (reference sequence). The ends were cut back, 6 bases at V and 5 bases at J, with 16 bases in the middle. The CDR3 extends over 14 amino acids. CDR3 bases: TGTGCCAGCAGACCCCAGGGGATGGGCGAGACCCAGTACTTC. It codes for CASRPQGMGETQYF.